Presented here are 12 T cell receptor beta chains from one specimen sequenced in a study of metastatic and nonmetastatic thyroid tumors. Using MiXCR, TCRdb reanalyzed the PCR reads. The data show some 14,000 clones, with around 25% seen just once and around 9.9% held by the top ten. All patients were treatment-naive before thyroid surgery. The sample was tumor tissue. The receptors shown here come from a female donor with papillary thyroid cancer or a benign thyroid nodule (not recorded which). Some clones in this sample may be carry-over from other donors' samples.

In its sample, this clone was seen many times. This chain joins TRBV5-4 and TRBJ1-3, with no clear D. The CDR3 covers 14 residues. Germline CDR1 is SGHNT and CDR2 is YYREEE (reference sequence). V gave up 3 bases and J gave up 4 bases, with 11 bases separating them. This chain's CDR3 is CASSSIDGGNTIYF. DNA of the CDR3: TGTGCCAGCAGCTCAATCGACGGAGGAAACACCATATATTTT.

This chain joins TRBV19 and TRBJ1-2, with D possibly being TRBD1 (6 bases). The CDR3 has 11 amino acids. Trimming removed 8 bases from V and 7 bases from J, with 11 bases in between. Germline V gene data show CDR1 as LNHDA and CDR2 as SQIVND (reference sequence). The CDR3 DNA reads as TGTGCCAGTTCAGGGGTGGCTGGCTACACCTTC. Protein: CASSGVAGYTF. Based on the CDR3 plus reference TRBV19 and TRBJ1-2, the full variable domain is DGGITQSPKYLFRKEGQNVTLSCEQNLNHDAMYWYRQDPGQGLRLIYYSQIVNDFQKGDIAEGYSVSREKKESFPLTVTSAQKNPTAFYLCASSGVAGYTFGSGTRLTVV.

This clone was detected many times. Here the CDR3 DNA reads TGTGCCAGCAGCTTACCCCTCGAGCAACTAGAGACCCAGTACTTC. This sequence encodes CASSLPLEQLETQYF. V usage is TRBV7-9 and J usage is TRBJ2-5, with D unresolved. The CDR3 covers 15 residues. Germline CDR1 reads SEHNR; CDR2 reads FQNEAQ (reference sequence). The ends were cut back, 2 bases at V and 4 bases at J, with 14 bases in the middle.

This chain uses TRBV30 with TRBJ2-7; D gene ambiguous. With 0 bases removed from V and 5 bases from J, the gap between germline ends came to 5 bases. The CDR3 runs 11 residues. Germline V gives CDR1 GTSNPN, CDR2 SVGIG (reference sequence). Here the CDR3 reads CAWSVAHEQYF. In DNA form, the CDR3 reads TGTGCCTGGAGTGTAGCCCACGAGCAGTACTTC. The full variable domain, its missing parts supplied by reference TRBV30 and TRBJ2-7, is SQTIHQWPATLVQPVGSPLSLECTVEGTSNPNLYWYRQAAGRGLQLLFYSVGIGQISSEVPQNLSASRPQDRQFILSSKKLLLSDSGFYLCAWSVAHEQYFGPGTRLTVT.

This chain connects TRBV20-1 to TRBJ2-7; possible D gene TRBD1, 5 bases. CDR3 length: 13 amino acids. V was pared by 3 bases and J by 0 bases, with 9 bases between. Germline CDR1 DFQATT, CDR2 SNEGSKA (reference sequence). Here the CDR3 DNA reads TGCAGTGCTAGTGACAGCTTCTCCTACGAGCAGTACTTC. Translation: CSASDSFSYEQYF.

The chain has TRBV28 and TRBJ2-7, with D unclear. Germline V gene sequence: CDR1 MDHEN, CDR2 SYDVKM. CDR3 length equals 15 residues. V lost 3 bases, J lost 2 bases, and 14 bases lay in between. The CDR3 region has the DNA TGTGCCAGCAGTTTGAAGAAGCATGCGACCTACGAGCAGTACTTC. This codes for CASSLKKHATYEQYF.

V gene TRBV30 combines with J gene TRBJ2-7; no clear D gene. The CDR3 spans 12 residues. Germline V gene sequence: CDR1 GTSNPN, CDR2 SVGIG (reference sequence). V was shortened by 2 bases and J by 5 bases, with 10 bases between the two germline ends. The CDR3 coding sequence is TGTGCCTGGAGTACCGAGCTGAACGAGCAGTACTTC. Protein product: CAWSTELNEQYF.

This clone was seen more than once but under ten times. V is TRBV7-8 and J is TRBJ2-5; perhaps TRBD2 as D (5 bases). The length of the CDR3 is 12 residues. Trimming took 7 bases from V and 2 from J, leaving 8 bases between them. Germline V lookup: CDR1 SGHVS, CDR2 FQNEAQ. CDR3 DNA: TGTGCCAGCACTTCGGGGCAAGAGACCCAGTACTTC. As protein: CASTSGQETQYF.

This clone is medium-sized in the sample. The gene calls are TRBV20-1 and TRBJ2-1; the match to TRBD2 covers 13 bases. The V and J ends lost 6 bases and 0 bases, in that order; junction bases with no gene match: 8. Germline V gives CDR1 DFQATT, CDR2 SNEGSKA (reference sequence). The CDR3 runs 17 residues. The CDR3 reads CSARTSGSGNSYNEQFF. The CDR3 DNA is TGCAGTGCGAGGACTAGCGGGAGTGGCAACTCCTACAATGAGCAGTTCTTC.

By share, this clone ranks as medium-sized (0.01 to 0.1%). The chain's CDR3 is CASSGLAGHTDTQYF. CDR3 DNA sequence: TGTGCCAGCTCAGGTCTAGCGGGACACACAGATACGCAGTATTTT. The gene calls are TRBV25-1 and TRBJ2-3; 9 bases are a match to TRBD2. The CDR3 runs to 15 residues. From germline, CDR1 is MGHDK and CDR2 SYGVNS. Trimming took 8 bases from V and 2 from J; bases not matched to a gene: 8.

This clone has ten or more counts. V gene TRBV18 combines with J gene TRBJ2-5; 7 bases are a match to TRBD2. With V trimmed by 2 bases and J by 5 bases, 8 bases remained unmatched. The CDR3 length is 15 residues. The germline gives CDR1 KGHSH, CDR2 LQKENI. The CDR3 region has the DNA TGTGCCAGCTCACCAGCGGGAGCTAACCGGGAGACCCAGTACTTC. The encoded protein is CASSPAGANRETQYF. Combining the CDR3 with reference TRBV18 and TRBJ2-5 gives the whole variable domain NAGVMQNPRHLVRRRGQEARLRCSPMKGHSHVYWYRQLPEEGLKFMVYLQKENIIDESGMPKERFSAEFPKEGPSILRIQQVVRGDSAAYFCASSPAGANRETQYFGPGTRLLVL.

This clone appeared a few times. The chain is built from TRBV4-3 and TRBJ1-4; possibly TRBD1 for D (6 bases). This CDR3 spans 16 amino acids. CDR1 is LGHNA and CDR2 is YSLEER in the germline V gene. Trimming removed 0 bases at V and 8 bases at J, with 16 bases between. The CDR3 is CASSQDLHRESEKLFF. The CDR3 region has the DNA TGCGCCAGCAGCCAAGATCTGCACAGGGAGTCGGAAAAACTGTTTTTT.